The 29 T cell receptor beta chains given below trace back to one sample, sequenced in a study of shared clonotypes between healthy human individuals. Libraries were prepared by immunoSEQ multiplex PCR; TCRdb keeps only in-frame clonotypes and omits some of them. The sample holds a few million clones, 90% to 95% seen once. CD45RO-negative, CCR7-selected cells formed the naive CD8 fraction, which excluded terminally differentiated effector memory CD45RA+ cells. The source material was naive CD8+ T cells from PBMCs. Receptor source: a man between 18 and 35 years old in good health. Some clones in this sample may be carry-over from other donors' samples.

Note on this clone: Distinct nucleotide sequences in the sample also encode this CDR3. This chain uses TRBV5-1 with TRBJ2-1, with 8 bases identical to TRBD2. The CDR3 extends over 15 amino acids. V shed 4 bases and J 0 bases; nucleotides not matched to a gene: 3. Germline V gene lookup returns CDR1 SGHRS and CDR2 YFSETQ. The CDR3 bases are TGCGCCAGCAGCCTGAGCGGGGGCTCCTACAATGAGCAGTTCTTC. This codes for CASSLSGGSYNEQFF.

The chain recombines TRBV7-6 with TRBJ2-6; D unresolved. Germline CDR1 is SGHVS and CDR2 is FNYEAQ. V was shortened by 5 bases and J by 13 bases, with 21 bases between the two germline ends. This CDR3 region has 15 residues. CDR3 protein: CASSMEKGKVGVLTF. The DNA for the CDR3 is TGTGCCAGCAGCATGGAAAAGGGAAAAGTCGGGGTCCTGACTTTC.

The genes are TRBV10-1 and TRBJ2-1; TRBD2 might be the D (5 bases). V lost 3 bases and J 5 bases, leaving 11 bases between the germline ends. The CDR3 runs to 14 residues. Germline loops: CDR1 WNHNN, CDR2 SYGVQD (reference sequence). CDR3 DNA sequence: TGCGCCAGCAGTGATCGGGATCTAAACAATGAGCAGTTCTTC. Residues: CASSDRDLNNEQFF.

Points on this clone: Other DNA sequences in this sample translate to the same CDR3. The chain recombines TRBV9 with TRBJ1-5, with a tentative D call TRBD1 (6 bases). Germline values: CDR1 SGDLS, CDR2 YYNGEE. This CDR3 is built from 16 residues. V shed 3 bases and J shed 3 bases, with 16 bases lying between them. The CDR3 sequence is CASSAGGGGSNQPQHF. Written as DNA, the CDR3 is TGTGCCAGCAGCGCCGGCGGGGGGGGCTCCAATCAGCCCCAGCATTTT.

This clone has a handful of counts. Distinct nucleotide sequences in the sample also encode this CDR3. V gene TRBV4-1 combines with J gene TRBJ2-3; D is undetermined. V shed 1 base and J shed 0 bases, with 5 bases lying between them. Germline V CDR1 and CDR2: MGHRA, YSYEKL. The CDR3 runs to 14 residues. The CDR3 here is CASSQVGSTDTQYF. As DNA, the CDR3 is TGCGCCAGCAGCCAAGTTGGGAGCACAGATACGCAGTATTTT.

This rearrangement joins TRBV7-9 to TRBJ2-7; no firm D call. Germline assignment: CDR1 SEHNR and CDR2 FQNEAQ (reference sequence). V gave up 5 bases and J gave up 5 bases, with 13 bases separating them. The CDR3 has 13 amino acids. CDR3 in DNA: TGTGCCAGCAGCCCAGTGGCAGGAAACGAGCAGTACTTC. This sequence encodes CASSPVAGNEQYF.

The chain recombines TRBV6-6 with TRBJ2-7, with 9 bases that match TRBD2. Germline CDR1 is MNHNY and CDR2 is SVGAGI (reference sequence). This CDR3 is built from 15 residues. The V and J ends lost 5 bases and 6 bases, in that order; junction bases with no gene match: 11. This chain's CDR3 is CASSPLSGRLSEQYF. The DNA of the CDR3 is TGTGCCAGCAGTCCCCTGAGCGGGAGGCTCTCCGAGCAGTACTTC.

The V call is TRBV5-8, the J call TRBJ2-1; tentatively, D is TRBD1 or TRBD2 (5 bases each). Germline CDR1 is SGHTS and CDR2 is YDEGEE. The length of the CDR3 is 15 residues. Deletions cut 1 base from V and 4 bases from J, with 12 bases between. The CDR3 nucleotides are TGTGCCAGCAGCTTGTTGGGGACCCCGTACAATGAGCAGTTCTTC. Translation gives CASSLLGTPYNEQFF.

CDR3 DNA sequence: TGTGCCAGCAGCCGCCCGGGGGCTAGAACCTACGAGCAGTACTTC. As protein: CASSRPGARTYEQYF. The chain is built from TRBV7-9 and TRBJ2-7, with D perhaps matching TRBD1 or TRBD2 (6 bases each). This CDR3 contains 15 residues. Germline values: CDR1 SEHNR, CDR2 FQNEAQ (reference sequence). V lost 5 bases, J lost 2 bases, and 16 bases lay in between.

Note on this clone: This same CDR3 is encoded by further DNA sequences in the sample. This chain uses TRBV19 with TRBJ2-7; D not resolved. The germline V gene has CDR1 LNHDA and CDR2 SQIVND (reference sequence). Trimming left V 3 bases short and J 2 bases short, with 8 bases between. This CDR3 is built from 13 residues. The CDR3 DNA is TGTGCCAGTAGTATCCGAGGACCCTACGAGCAGTACTTC. Translation gives CASSIRGPYEQYF.

This chain uses TRBV18 with TRBJ1-5; 7 positions match TRBD1. The V segment lost 2 bases and the J segment 6 bases; nucleotides outside the gene matches: 10. This CDR3 contains 16 residues. Germline CDR1 KGHSH, CDR2 LQKENI. In DNA, the CDR3 is TGTGCCAGCTCACCATCTCCCCGACAGGGCTCTCAGCCCCAGCATTTT. This sequence encodes CASSPSPRQGSQPQHF. Full variable domain (rest looked up from reference TRBV18 and TRBJ1-5): NAGVMQNPRHLVRRRGQEARLRCSPMKGHSHVYWYRQLPEEGLKFMVYLQKENIIDESGMPKERFSAEFPKEGPSILRIQQVVRGDSAAYFCASSPSPRQGSQPQHFGDGTRLSIL.

The chain combines TRBV18 with TRBJ2-1; D may be TRBD2 (5 bases). CDR3 size: 13 residues. The ends were cut back, 5 bases at V and 10 bases at J, with 15 bases in the middle. The V gene's germline CDR1 is KGHSH and CDR2 LQKENI. The CDR3 DNA sequence: TGTGCCAGCTCATCTCGAGGGAGCGGAGAGCAGTTCTTC. It encodes CASSSRGSGEQFF.

The rearrangement links TRBV10-2 to TRBJ2-2, with 11 bases fitting TRBD1. Per germline, CDR1 WSHSY and CDR2 SAAADI. V lost 10 bases and J lost 5; bases outside the gene matches: 15. The CDR3 covers 17 residues. The CDR3: CATTRDRGVGETGELFF. The DNA for the CDR3 is TGCGCCACAACCCGGGACAGGGGGGTTGGGGAAACCGGGGAGCTGTTTTTT.

J is TRBJ2-1 and V is TRBV29-1, with 7 bases that match TRBD2. The CDR3 is made up of 12 amino acids. The germline gives CDR1 SQVTM, CDR2 ANQGSEA. V trimming: 7 bases; J trimming: 7 bases; junction bases outside the gene matches: 7. The chain's CDR3 is CSAGGSENEQFF. The CDR3 region has the DNA TGCAGCGCGGGGGGATCGGAAAATGAGCAGTTCTTC.

The chain joins TRBV6-1 to TRBJ2-7, with a possible D match to TRBD1 (5 bases). There are 15 residues in the CDR3. CDR1 and CDR2 from the germline V gene are MNHNS and SASEGT. V was trimmed by 2 bases and J by 3 bases, leaving 14 bases between them. DNA for the CDR3: TGTGCCAGCAGTGAAAGGGGCAGGGTACACTACGAGCAGTACTTC. Translating it yields CASSERGRVHYEQYF.

The gene calls are TRBV27 and TRBJ1-2; D not resolved. Trimming took off 6 bases at V and 4 bases at J, with 21 bases between the two ends. The germline V gene encodes CDR1 MNHEY and CDR2 SMNVEV (reference sequence). The CDR3 loop spans 16 amino acids. This CDR3 reads CASRFRALDPIYGYTF. The DNA of the CDR3 is TGTGCCAGCAGATTCCGAGCCTTAGACCCGATCTATGGCTACACCTTC.

The chain carries TRBV5-4 and TRBJ2-1; possible D gene TRBD2, 5 bases. The CDR3 loop spans 12 amino acids. V dropped 7 bases and J dropped 2 bases, with 7 bases sitting between them. Germline CDR1 SGHNT, CDR2 YYREEE (reference sequence). CDR3 in DNA: TGTGCCAGCGGACTCACCTACAATGAGCAGTTCTTC. Protein: CASGLTYNEQFF.

The J gene is TRBJ2-7, the V gene TRBV7-9; 8 bases agree with TRBD2. Looked up from germline, CDR1 is SEHNR and CDR2 is FQNEAQ (reference sequence). This CDR3 is built from 16 residues. The J segment lost 5 bases and the V segment lost 5 bases, leaving 14 bases of the junction unmatched. The CDR3 loop is CASSRPFSGVRDEQYF. CDR3 in DNA: TGTGCCAGCAGCCGCCCTTTTAGCGGGGTCCGAGACGAGCAGTACTTC.

The chain has TRBV6-1 and TRBJ2-5, with D unresolved. Germline loops: CDR1 MNHNS, CDR2 SASEGT. The V end was cut by 0 bases, the J end by 5 bases, with 10 bases between. The CDR3 has 14 amino acids. The CDR3 DNA follows: TGTGCCAGCAGTGAAGCTCCCCAGAGGGAGACCCAGTACTTC. Translated, it gives CASSEAPQRETQYF.

Points on this clone: Different DNA sequences within this sample yield the same CDR3. This sequence joins TRBV27 and TRBJ1-2; no firm D call. This CDR3 has 13 residues. V lost 6 bases to trimming and J lost 5 bases, with 13 bases between them. Germline V gene data show CDR1 as MNHEY and CDR2 as SMNVEV (reference sequence). The chain's CDR3 is CASSPGQLYGYTF. CDR3 bases: TGTGCCAGCAGCCCCGGCCAGCTTTATGGCTACACCTTC.

The V and J genes are TRBV5-6 and TRBJ1-4; possibly TRBD1 for D (5 bases). The CDR3 is 13 amino acids. Germline values: CDR1 SGHDT, CDR2 YYEEEE. V lost 0 bases to trimming and J lost 13 bases, with 13 bases between them. The CDR3 reads CASSLGGRGTLFF. The CDR3 nucleotides are TGTGCCAGCAGCTTGGGGGGTCGGGGGACACTGTTTTTT.

For this clone: One end of the junction is discordant with germline, which a read error may explain. V usage is TRBV19 and J usage is TRBJ1-2; no clear D. The CDR3 has 12 residues. Per the germline V gene, CDR1 is LNHDA and CDR2 is SQIVND (reference sequence). The DNA of the CDR3 is TGCGCCACTTGTGGGTTTGAAGGTGGCTACACCTTC. It translates to CATCGFEGGYTF.

Comment on this clone: The same CDR3 can be traced to other DNA sequences in this sample. The rearrangement uses TRBV5-4 and TRBJ2-1; no reliable D call. Germline V gene data show CDR1 as SGHNT and CDR2 as YYREEE (reference sequence). The V and J ends lost 2 bases and 6 bases respectively, with 3 bases between them. CDR3 size: 11 residues. This chain's CDR3 is CASSFSNEQFF. CDR3 in DNA: TGTGCCAGCAGCTTTTCCAATGAGCAGTTCTTC.

About this clone itself: The same CDR3 arises from other DNA sequences in this sample as well. The chain uses TRBV27 and TRBJ2-1; D gene ambiguous. Trimming stripped 3 bases from V and 0 bases from J, with 9 bases between. The CDR3 spans 15 residues. Germline loops: CDR1 MNHEY, CDR2 SMNVEV (reference sequence). The CDR3 DNA reads as TGTGCCAGCAGTTTTGGCCAGAGCTCCTACAATGAGCAGTTCTTC. Its translation: CASSFGQSSYNEQFF.

CDR3 protein: CASSLFVRGTDTQYF. The CDR3 DNA is TGTGCCAGCAGTTTATTCGTCAGGGGGACGGATACGCAGTATTTT. The rearrangement uses TRBV28 and TRBJ2-3; 7 bases are a match to TRBD1. The trim removed 1 base at V and 6 bases at J, leaving 7 bases unmatched. The CDR3 length is 15 residues. Germline V lookup: CDR1 MDHEN, CDR2 SYDVKM.

The CDR3 coding sequence is TGTGCCAGCAGCTTACGCTCGGGAGATACGCAGTATTTT. It yields the protein CASSLRSGDTQYF. The chain couples TRBV11-3 to TRBJ2-3; D ambiguous. This CDR3 has 13 residues. Per germline, CDR1 SGHNT and CDR2 YENEEA. V shed 2 bases and J shed 5 bases, with 8 bases lying between them.

The chain couples TRBV28 to TRBJ2-7, with D possibly called TRBD1 or TRBD2 (6 bases each). This CDR3 is built from 14 residues. Germline V gene sequence: CDR1 MDHEN, CDR2 SYDVKM. The germline V and J ends were trimmed by 3 bases and 2 bases, with 11 bases remaining between them. The CDR3 reads CASSFNREAYEQYF. CDR3 coding DNA: TGTGCCAGCAGTTTTAACAGGGAGGCCTACGAGCAGTACTTC.

V gene TRBV27 combines with J gene TRBJ2-7; 9 bases match TRBD2. The germline gives CDR1 MNHEY, CDR2 SMNVEV (reference sequence). V shed 3 bases and J 2 bases; nucleotides not matched to a gene: 5. This CDR3 has 15 amino acids. The CDR3 DNA reads as TGTGCCAGCAGTTTCGAGGCGGGAGGGACCTACGAGCAGTACTTC. It specifies CASSFEAGGTYEQYF.

The chain couples TRBV12-5 to TRBJ2-5; D not certain. CDR3 length: 15 residues. V shed 4 bases and J shed 5 bases, with 17 bases lying between them. Germline V gene data show CDR1 as LGHNT and CDR2 as FRNRAP. DNA for the CDR3: TGTGCTAGTGGTTCTGGTGACAAGGTATTGGAGACCCAGTACTTC. Protein: CASGSGDKVLETQYF. Supplemented by reference TRBV12-5 and TRBJ2-5, the full variable domain reads DARVTQTPRHKVTEMGQEVTMRCQPILGHNTVFWYRQTMMQGLELLAYFRNRAPLDDSGMPKDRFSAEMPDATLATLKIQPSEPRDSAVYFCASGSGDKVLETQYFGPGTRLLVL.